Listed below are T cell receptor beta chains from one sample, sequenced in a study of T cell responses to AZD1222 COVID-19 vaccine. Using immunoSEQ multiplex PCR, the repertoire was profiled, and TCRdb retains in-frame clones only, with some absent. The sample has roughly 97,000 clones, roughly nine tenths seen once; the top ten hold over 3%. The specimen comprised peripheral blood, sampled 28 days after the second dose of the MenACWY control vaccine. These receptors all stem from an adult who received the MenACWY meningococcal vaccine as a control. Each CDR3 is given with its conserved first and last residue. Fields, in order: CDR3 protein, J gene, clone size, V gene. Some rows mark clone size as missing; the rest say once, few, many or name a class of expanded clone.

CDR3aa: CASSPGPVGVEQYF; j_gene: TRBJ2-7; abundance: -; v_gene: TRBV7-7
CDR3aa: CATSDPRDRGHKQYF; j_gene: TRBJ2-7; abundance: -; v_gene: TRBV24-1
CDR3aa: CASSGEVYGSPLHF; j_gene: TRBJ1-6; abundance: -; v_gene: TRBV10-2
CDR3aa: CASSIGPGGRVDTQYF; j_gene: TRBJ2-3; abundance: few; v_gene: TRBV19
CDR3aa: CASRGTGTQGSPLHF; j_gene: TRBJ1-6; abundance: -; v_gene: TRBV7-2
CDR3aa: CASRYYTGAGTEAFF; j_gene: TRBJ1-1; abundance: -; v_gene: TRBV2
CDR3aa: CASSSDNQPQHF; j_gene: TRBJ1-5; abundance: -; v_gene: TRBV21-1
CDR3aa: CASSLAAGDLQQYF; j_gene: TRBJ2-3; abundance: -; v_gene: TRBV6-2/TRBV6-3
CDR3aa: CASSLTRGYSYEQYF; j_gene: TRBJ2-7; abundance: -; v_gene: TRBV7-8
CDR3aa: CASSLRQGAREKLFF; j_gene: TRBJ1-4; abundance: few; v_gene: TRBV7-2
CDR3aa: CASSASKSAEAFF; j_gene: TRBJ1-1; abundance: -; v_gene: TRBV19
CDR3aa: CASSPDRGGNSPLHF; j_gene: TRBJ1-6; abundance: -; v_gene: TRBV6-5
CDR3aa: CASNPSGGQITGELFF; j_gene: TRBJ2-2; abundance: -; v_gene: TRBV7-6
CDR3aa: CALLMGTDTQYF; j_gene: TRBJ2-3; abundance: once; v_gene: TRBV12-3/TRBV12-4
CDR3aa: CAIRRSLGDEKLFF; j_gene: TRBJ1-4; abundance: -; v_gene: TRBV10-3
CDR3aa: CASSPQKGQAETQYF; j_gene: TRBJ2-5; abundance: -; v_gene: TRBV18
CDR3aa: CASSRAPSRSNQPQHF; j_gene: TRBJ1-5; abundance: -; v_gene: TRBV19
CDR3aa: CAWSVPGGAGGYTF; j_gene: TRBJ1-2; abundance: -; v_gene: TRBV30
CDR3aa: CASGQGFAYGYTF; j_gene: TRBJ1-2; abundance: -; v_gene: TRBV28
CDR3aa: CASSLDSSYGYTF; j_gene: TRBJ1-2; abundance: -; v_gene: TRBV5-4
CDR3aa: CASSSAGSVGYEQYF; j_gene: TRBJ2-7; abundance: -; v_gene: TRBV7-2
CDR3aa: CASIHGREQYF; j_gene: TRBJ2-7; abundance: -; v_gene: TRBV27
CDR3aa: CASSRPGQGAYGELFF; j_gene: TRBJ2-2; abundance: -; v_gene: TRBV18
CDR3aa: CASSLVGAGTGELFF; j_gene: TRBJ2-2; abundance: -; v_gene: TRBV5-5
CDR3aa: CASSPGQGYGYTF; j_gene: TRBJ1-2; abundance: -; v_gene: TRBV12-3/TRBV12-4
CDR3aa: CSARGGNTIYF; j_gene: TRBJ1-3; abundance: -; v_gene: TRBV20-1
CDR3aa: CAWSEKPLGEKLFF; j_gene: TRBJ1-4; abundance: -; v_gene: TRBV30
CDR3aa: CASSSAGNEQFF; j_gene: TRBJ2-1; abundance: -; v_gene: TRBV7-2